A selection of T cell receptor beta chains follows, all from one sample in a study of T cell responses to AZD1222 COVID-19 vaccine. Profiled with immunoSEQ multiplex PCR; TCRdb holds only in-frame clones, not every one. Of 160,000 or so clones listed, over 80% were seen once; the top ten hold 4.3%. Specimen: peripheral blood, collected 28 days after the second dose of the MenACWY control vaccine. The origin of the receptors is an adult who received the MenACWY meningococcal vaccine as a control. Both conserved end residues are part of each CDR3. The order of the fields is D gene, clone size, V gene, J gene, CDR3 DNA, CDR3 protein. A D gene is named only where the DNA matches it firmly. Clone size is stated in some rows and not others, as once, few, many or a class when expanded.

D: NA; size: NA; V: TRBV3-1/TRBV3-2; J: TRBJ1-3; DNA: TGTGCCAGCACCCTGAGGCAAATCTCTGGAAACACCATATATTTT; CDR3: CASTLRQISGNTIYF
D: NA; size: NA; V: TRBV3-1/TRBV3-2; J: TRBJ2-3; DNA: TGTGCCAGCAGCCAAGCGAGGAGGGATACGCAGTATTTT; CDR3: CASSQARRDTQYF
D: NA; size: NA; V: TRBV4-3; J: TRBJ1-2; DNA: TGCGCCAGCAGCCCGACGAGGGTTGATGGCTACACCTTC; CDR3: CASSPTRVDGYTF
D: TRBD1; size: NA; V: TRBV3-1/TRBV3-2; J: TRBJ1-5; DNA: TGTGCCAGCAGCCACCGGACAGGGAGCAATCAGCCCCAGCATTTT; CDR3: CASSHRTGSNQPQHF
D: NA; size: NA; V: TRBV7-2; J: TRBJ1-1; DNA: TGTGCCAGCAGCCCGGGACACCAGAACACTGAAGCTTTCTTT; CDR3: CASSPGHQNTEAFF
D: NA; size: NA; V: TRBV5-4; J: TRBJ2-1; DNA: TGTGCCAGCAGCTCGATTAGGGCTTTTGAGCAGTTCTTC; CDR3: CASSSIRAFEQFF
D: NA; size: NA; V: TRBV5-4; J: TRBJ2-7; DNA: TGTGCCAGCAGCCGCAGCGGCGCCAGCCCAGCCTACGAGCAGTACTTC; CDR3: CASSRSGASPAYEQYF
D: NA; size: NA; V: TRBV7-3; J: TRBJ1-1; DNA: TGTGCCAGCAGCTTAACGGGCGGGGCTCTTAGCACTGAAGCTTTCTTT; CDR3: CASSLTGGALSTEAFF
D: TRBD2; size: NA; V: TRBV11-2; J: TRBJ2-7; DNA: TGTGCCAGCAGCGAATCTAGCGGCACTTACGAGCAGTACTTC; CDR3: CASSESSGTYEQYF
D: TRBD1; size: NA; V: TRBV27; J: TRBJ1-5; DNA: TGTGCCAGCAGTCCCGGGACAGGGCTCTATCAGCCCCAGCATTTT; CDR3: CASSPGTGLYQPQHF
D: NA; size: NA; V: TRBV12-5; J: TRBJ1-1; DNA: TGTGCTAGTGGTTTGGGACGGGGTGAAGCTTTCTTT; CDR3: CASGLGRGEAFF
D: TRBD2; size: NA; V: TRBV4-2; J: TRBJ2-7; DNA: TGTGCCAGCAGCCAAGTGCGGGAGGTTTACGAGCAGTACTTC; CDR3: CASSQVREVYEQYF
D: TRBD2; size: NA; V: TRBV28; J: TRBJ2-2; DNA: TGTGCCAGCAGTTTTGGAGGGACTAGCGGGACCGGGGAGCTGTTTTTT; CDR3: CASSFGGTSGTGELFF
D: NA; size: NA; V: TRBV19; J: TRBJ1-5; DNA: TGTGCCAGTAATCATGTCGTCAGTCTCCTCAGTCAGCCCCAGCATTTT; CDR3: CASNHVVSLLSQPQHF
D: NA; size: NA; V: TRBV5-6; J: TRBJ2-1; DNA: TGTGCCAGCACCCCTTTTTCCCGAGGCCACAATGAGCAGTTCTTC; CDR3: CASTPFSRGHNEQFF
D: TRBD1; size: NA; V: TRBV19; J: TRBJ1-4; DNA: TGTGCCAGTAAAGGGGGCCCCGGGACAGGGCGGAATAATGAAAAACTGTTTTTT; CDR3: CASKGGPGTGRNNEKLFF
D: NA; size: once; V: TRBV10-2; J: TRBJ2-6; DNA: TGCGCCAGCAGTCAGGGAGCCGCCCGTTCTGGGGCCAACGTCCTGACTTTC; CDR3: CASSQGAARSGANVLTF
D: NA; size: NA; V: TRBV18; J: TRBJ2-7; DNA: TGTGCCAGCTCACCTCTCGCAGGGGGGTCCTACGAGCAGTACTTC; CDR3: CASSPLAGGSYEQYF
D: NA; size: NA; V: TRBV20-1; J: TRBJ1-2; DNA: TGCAGTGCCATAGTGGCTCAAGGCTACACCTTC; CDR3: CSAIVAQGYTF
D: NA; size: NA; V: TRBV28; J: TRBJ1-4; DNA: TGTGCCAGCAGTTTAATCCCCCGGGTCGGAGAAAAACTGTTTTTT; CDR3: CASSLIPRVGEKLFF
D: NA; size: NA; V: TRBV7-2; J: TRBJ1-2; DNA: TGTGCCAGCAGCTTGAGACGGCTCAACTATGGCTACACCTTC; CDR3: CASSLRRLNYGYTF
D: NA; size: NA; V: TRBV30; J: TRBJ1-4; DNA: TGTGCACTAAGGGGGGGGCCTAATGAAAAACTGTTTTTT; CDR3: CALRGGPNEKLFF
D: NA; size: NA; V: TRBV7-2; J: TRBJ2-2; DNA: TGTGCCAGCAGCCCCAATTCGGGGGGCAACACCGGGGAGCTGTTTTTT; CDR3: CASSPNSGGNTGELFF
D: NA; size: NA; V: TRBV29-1; J: TRBJ2-2; DNA: TGCAGCGTTGTCGAGAACACCGGGGAGCTGTTTTTT; CDR3: CSVVENTGELFF
D: TRBD2; size: NA; V: TRBV10-1; J: TRBJ2-3; DNA: TGCGCCAGCAGTGGTTCTAGCGGGAGTGCAGATACGCAGTATTTT; CDR3: CASSGSSGSADTQYF
D: NA; size: NA; V: TRBV11-3; J: TRBJ2-7; DNA: TGTGCCAGCAGCTTTATAGCGACCTCGGAGCAGTACTTC; CDR3: CASSFIATSEQYF
D: NA; size: NA; V: TRBV2; J: TRBJ2-3; DNA: TGTGCCAGCAGTGGTCCAGGGCCAGCCACTACAGATACGCAGTATTTT; CDR3: CASSGPGPATTDTQYF
D: NA; size: NA; V: TRBV10-1; J: TRBJ2-1; DNA: TGCGCCAGCAGTGACGCCAGCCTATACAATGAGCAGTTCTTC; CDR3: CASSDASLYNEQFF
D: TRBD2; size: NA; V: TRBV6-5; J: TRBJ2-2; DNA: TGTGCCAGCGGACCACGACTAGCGGGAGACGGGGAGCTGTTTTTT; CDR3: CASGPRLAGDGELFF
D: TRBD2; size: NA; V: TRBV24-1; J: TRBJ2-2; DNA: TGTGCCACCAGTGATTGGACTAGCGGGGTTCACACCGGGGAGCTGTTTTTT; CDR3: CATSDWTSGVHTGELFF
D: TRBD1; size: few; V: TRBV25-1; J: TRBJ1-4; DNA: TGTGCCAGCAGTGAAGGTACAGGGGTCGAAAAACTGTTTTTT; CDR3: CASSEGTGVEKLFF
D: NA; size: NA; V: TRBV29-1; J: TRBJ1-2; DNA: TGCAGCGTTGAAGCGCAGGGGTTCCCATATGGCTACACCTTC; CDR3: CSVEAQGFPYGYTF
D: NA; size: NA; V: TRBV6-2/TRBV6-3; J: TRBJ1-1; DNA: TGTGCCAGCAGTTACGGGCAGGGGCGGAACACTGAAGCTTTCTTT; CDR3: CASSYGQGRNTEAFF
D: TRBD2; size: NA; V: TRBV27; J: TRBJ2-1; DNA: TGTGCCAGCAGTCGCCCCATCTTAGCGGGAGGGCCACGTTACAATGAGCAGTTCTTC; CDR3: CASSRPILAGGPRYNEQFF
D: TRBD2; size: NA; V: TRBV29-1; J: TRBJ2-1; DNA: TGCAGCGCCTGGGGACTAGCGAGCTACAATGAGCAGTTCTTC; CDR3: CSAWGLASYNEQFF
D: NA; size: NA; V: TRBV24-1; J: TRBJ2-2; DNA: TGTGCCACCAGTGATTGGGACGGCCGATACCACACCGGGGAGCTGTTTTTT; CDR3: CATSDWDGRYHTGELFF
D: TRBD1; size: NA; V: TRBV6-5; J: TRBJ2-6; DNA: TGTGCCAGCAGGGGTGGGACAGCTGGGGCCAACGTCCTGACTTTC; CDR3: CASRGGTAGANVLTF
D: NA; size: NA; V: TRBV4-3; J: TRBJ1-4; DNA: TGCGCCAGCAGCCTCGACAGTTCCTTTGAAAAACTGTTTTTT; CDR3: CASSLDSSFEKLFF
D: NA; size: NA; V: TRBV6-4; J: TRBJ1-2; DNA: TGTGCCAGCAGTGACTCGATTTCTGTGTTTTTTTGGGGGGTACATAGCTATGGCTACACCTTC; CDR3: CASSDSISVFFWGVHSYGYTF
D: NA; size: NA; V: TRBV3-1/TRBV3-2; J: TRBJ2-1; DNA: TGTGCCAGCAGCCCGCGGAGAAGCTCCTACAATGAGCAGTTCTTC; CDR3: CASSPRRSSYNEQFF
D: NA; size: NA; V: TRBV30; J: TRBJ2-1; DNA: TGTGCCTGGAGTGCCTGGAACTCCTACAATGAGCAGTTCTTC; CDR3: CAWSAWNSYNEQFF
D: NA; size: once; V: TRBV9; J: TRBJ2-3; DNA: TGTGCCAGCAGCGACCCTATCATTGGTACGCAGTATTTT; CDR3: CASSDPIIGTQYF
D: TRBD1; size: NA; V: TRBV11-2; J: TRBJ1-2; DNA: TGTGCCAGTACAGGGGGCAACTATGGCTACACCTTC; CDR3: CASTGGNYGYTF
D: TRBD1; size: NA; V: TRBV28; J: TRBJ1-5; DNA: TGTGCCAGCAGTTTATACGGGACAGGGCTTATTCAGCCCCAGCATTTT; CDR3: CASSLYGTGLIQPQHF
D: NA; size: NA; V: TRBV2; J: TRBJ1-4; DNA: TGTGCCAGCAGTGTAGGAAGTAGATCTGGTGAAAAACTGTTTTTT; CDR3: CASSVGSRSGEKLFF
D: NA; size: NA; V: TRBV28; J: TRBJ1-2; DNA: TGTGCCAGCAGCACCTCTCCCGGGGGAGCGGATGGCTACACCTTC; CDR3: CASSTSPGGADGYTF
D: NA; size: NA; V: TRBV7-2; J: TRBJ2-7; DNA: TGTGCCAGCAGCTTAATGAACTCCGAGCAGTACTTC; CDR3: CASSLMNSEQYF
D: NA; size: NA; V: TRBV27; J: TRBJ1-5; DNA: TGTGCCAGCAGTTCCAAGGCGGATAGCAATCAGCCCCAGCATTTT; CDR3: CASSSKADSNQPQHF
D: TRBD1; size: NA; V: TRBV19; J: TRBJ1-1; DNA: TGTGCCAGTACCCTCCCCCGGACAGGTGAAGCTTTCTTT; CDR3: CASTLPRTGEAFF
D: NA; size: NA; V: TRBV12-5; J: TRBJ2-1; DNA: TGTGCTAGTGGTTTGGGACAGTGGTACAATGAGCAGTTCTTC; CDR3: CASGLGQWYNEQFF